This T cell receptor (beta chain) derives from a study of blood T cell repertoires in COVID-19. Study as a whole: From the United States, Italy and Spain came samples of acute and convalescent COVID-19. PBMCs, B-cell-depleted T cells, or T cells were the source of the cDNA or gDNA that made up the material.

Study processing details: The assay estimated nucleated cells by amplifying reference gene primers. The method was immunoSEQ multiplex PCR; TCRdb's version includes in-frame clones alone and lacks a portion of them. V, J and clone size were drawn from that table, and D and trimming were deduced from the DNA. In the table there are 55,000 to 95,000 clones, 82% of which are singletons. The germline V gene has CDR1 SQVTM and CDR2 ANQGSEA. The CDR3 has 15 residues. Trimming left V 2 bases short and J 0 bases short, with 10 bases between. V is TRBV29-1 and J is TRBJ1-4; D may be TRBD1 (5 bases). Source material: peripheral blood. This TCR was sampled from an older woman with acute or convalescent COVID-19. As DNA, the CDR3 is TGCAGCGTTGAAAAGCTCAGGGCAACTAATGAAAAACTGTTTTTT. Translated: CSVEKLRATNEKLFF.